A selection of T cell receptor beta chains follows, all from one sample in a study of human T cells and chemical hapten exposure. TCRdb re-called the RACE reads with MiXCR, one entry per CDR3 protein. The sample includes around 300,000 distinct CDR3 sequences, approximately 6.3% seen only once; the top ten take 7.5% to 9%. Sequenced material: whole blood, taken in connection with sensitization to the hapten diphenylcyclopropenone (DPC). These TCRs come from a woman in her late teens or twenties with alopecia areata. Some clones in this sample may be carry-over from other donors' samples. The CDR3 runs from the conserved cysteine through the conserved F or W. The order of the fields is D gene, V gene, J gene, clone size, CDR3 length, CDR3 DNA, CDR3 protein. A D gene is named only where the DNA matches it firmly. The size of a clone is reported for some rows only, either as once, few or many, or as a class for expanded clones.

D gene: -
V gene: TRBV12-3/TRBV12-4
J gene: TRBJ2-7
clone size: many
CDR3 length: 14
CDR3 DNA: TGTGCCAGCAGCCCAGGGACGGTACCCTACGAGCAGTACTTC
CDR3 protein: CASSPGTVPYEQYF

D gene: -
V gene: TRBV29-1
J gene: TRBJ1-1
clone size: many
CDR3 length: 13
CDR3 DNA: TGCAGCGTTGCTGAGGGGCTGAACACTGAAGCTTTCTTT
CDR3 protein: CSVAEGLNTEAFF

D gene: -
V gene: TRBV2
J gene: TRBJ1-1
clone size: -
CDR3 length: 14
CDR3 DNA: TGTGCCAGCATGGGAGACGGCTTGAACACTGAAGCTTTCTTT
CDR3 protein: CASMGDGLNTEAFF

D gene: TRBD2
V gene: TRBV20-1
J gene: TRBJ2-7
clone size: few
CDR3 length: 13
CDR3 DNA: TGCAGTGCTATAACTAGCGAAACCTACGAGCAGTACTTC
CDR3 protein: CSAITSETYEQYF

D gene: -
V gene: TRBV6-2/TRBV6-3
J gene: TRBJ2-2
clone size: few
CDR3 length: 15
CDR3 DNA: TGTGCCAGCAGTTATTGGCAGAGGGGCACCGGGGAGCTGTTTTTT
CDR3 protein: CASSYWQRGTGELFF

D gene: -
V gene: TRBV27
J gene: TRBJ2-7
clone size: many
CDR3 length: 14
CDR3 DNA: TGTGCCAGCAGGCCCCCCTTGTTTGGGGGTAGGTGGTACTTC
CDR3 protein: CASRPPLFGGRWYF

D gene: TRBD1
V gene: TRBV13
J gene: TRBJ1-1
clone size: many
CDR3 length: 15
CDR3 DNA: TGTGCCAGCAGCTTAGGGGGGACAGGGAACACTGAAGCTTTCTTT
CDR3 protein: CASSLGGTGNTEAFF

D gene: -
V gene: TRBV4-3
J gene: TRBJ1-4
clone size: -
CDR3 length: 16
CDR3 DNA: TGCGCCAGCAGCCAAGATTCTCACGGGCCGCGGGAAAAACTGTTTTTT
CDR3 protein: CASSQDSHGPREKLFF

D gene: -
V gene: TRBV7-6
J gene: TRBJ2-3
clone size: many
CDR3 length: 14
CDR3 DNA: TGTGCCAGCAGCTACCAGGGGCCCGGATATACGCAGTATTTT
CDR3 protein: CASSYQGPGYTQYF

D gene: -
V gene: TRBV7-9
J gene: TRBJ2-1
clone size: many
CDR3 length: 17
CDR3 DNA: TGTGCCAGCAGCTTAGGATTAGCGCGGATCTCCTACAATGAGCAGTTCTTC
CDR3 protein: CASSLGLARISYNEQFF

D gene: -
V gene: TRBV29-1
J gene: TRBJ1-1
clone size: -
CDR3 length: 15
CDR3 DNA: TGCAGCGTTGAAGATAAGGGGGGTACGAACACTGAAGCTTTCTTT
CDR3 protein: CSVEDKGGTNTEAFF

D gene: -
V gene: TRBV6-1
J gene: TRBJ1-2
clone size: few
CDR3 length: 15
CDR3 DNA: TGTGCCAGCAGTGAATTCCCTACAGGGAACTATGGCTACACCTTC
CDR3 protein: CASSEFPTGNYGYTF

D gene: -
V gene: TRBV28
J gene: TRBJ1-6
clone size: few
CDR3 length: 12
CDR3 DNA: TGTGCCAGCAGACTCTCGGCTTCACCCCTCCACTTT
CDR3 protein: CASRLSASPLHF

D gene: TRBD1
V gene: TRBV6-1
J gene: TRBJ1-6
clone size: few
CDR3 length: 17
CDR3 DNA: TGTGCCAGCAGTGCCGGACAGGGGCGAGGGCTTAATTCACCCCTCCACTTT
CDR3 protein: CASSAGQGRGLNSPLHF

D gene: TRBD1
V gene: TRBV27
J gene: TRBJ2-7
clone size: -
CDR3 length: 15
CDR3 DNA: TGTGCCAGCAGTTTAACAGGGGTGGGTCCCTACGAGCAGTACTTC
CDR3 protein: CASSLTGVGPYEQYF